These 2 T cell receptor beta chains were sequenced from one sample in a study of early T cells in non-severe SARS-CoV-2 infection. Each CDR3 protein is one row after TCRdb ran MiXCR on the 5' RACE reads. The sample lists roughly 75,000 distinct CDR3 sequences, about 16% occurring once. The specimen was whole blood. These receptors came from an adult who was a healthcare worker with PCR-confirmed SARS-CoV-2 infection or an uninfected control (not recorded which).

The chain employs TRBV20-1 and TRBJ2-1, with 12 bases identical to TRBD2. The CDR3 spans 17 residues. Germline V gene data show CDR1 as DFQATT and CDR2 as SNEGSKA (reference sequence). V lost 7 bases, J lost 5 bases, and 15 bases stayed unmatched. The CDR3 sequence: CSVQRRGRLAGDNEQFF. The CDR3 DNA is TGCAGTGTCCAGAGGAGGGGTCGACTAGCGGGAGACAATGAGCAGTTCTTC.

V gene TRBV28 combines with J gene TRBJ2-7, with unresolved D. V lost 3 bases and J lost 0, with 6 bases in between. The germline V gene encodes CDR1 MDHEN and CDR2 SYDVKM. The CDR3 covers 13 residues. CDR3 amino acids: CASSFEHSYEQYF. CDR3 nucleotides: TGTGCCAGCAGTTTCGAGCACTCCTACGAGCAGTACTTC. Filled out from reference TRBV28 and TRBJ2-7, the complete variable domain reads DVKVTQSSRYLVKRTGEKVFLECVQDMDHENMFWYRQDPGLGLRLIYFSYDVKMKEKGDIPEGYSVSREKKERFSLILESASTNQTSMYLCASSFEHSYEQYFGPGTRLTVT.